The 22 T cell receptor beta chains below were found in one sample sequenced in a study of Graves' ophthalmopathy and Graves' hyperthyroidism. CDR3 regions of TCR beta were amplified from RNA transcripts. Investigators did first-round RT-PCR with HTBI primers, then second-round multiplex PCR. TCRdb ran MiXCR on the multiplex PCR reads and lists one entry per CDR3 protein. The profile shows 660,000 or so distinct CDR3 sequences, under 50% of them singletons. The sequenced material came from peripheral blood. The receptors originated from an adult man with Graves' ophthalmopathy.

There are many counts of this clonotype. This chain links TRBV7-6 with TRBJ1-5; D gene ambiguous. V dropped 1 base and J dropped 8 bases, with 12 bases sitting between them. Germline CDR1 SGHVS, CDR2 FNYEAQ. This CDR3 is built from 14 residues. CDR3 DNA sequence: TGTGCCAGCAGCTTAGGAGGAGGCAAGGAGCCCCAGCATTTT. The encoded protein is CASSLGGGKEPQHF.

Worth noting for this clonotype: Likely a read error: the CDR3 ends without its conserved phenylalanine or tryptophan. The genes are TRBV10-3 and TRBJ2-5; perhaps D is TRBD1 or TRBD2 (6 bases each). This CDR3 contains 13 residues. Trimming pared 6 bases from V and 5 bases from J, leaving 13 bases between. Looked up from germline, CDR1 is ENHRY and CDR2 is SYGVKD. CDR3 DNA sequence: TGTGCCATCAGAAGTCGAGGGGGGGAGACCCAGTACTTA. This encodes CAIRSRGGETQYL.

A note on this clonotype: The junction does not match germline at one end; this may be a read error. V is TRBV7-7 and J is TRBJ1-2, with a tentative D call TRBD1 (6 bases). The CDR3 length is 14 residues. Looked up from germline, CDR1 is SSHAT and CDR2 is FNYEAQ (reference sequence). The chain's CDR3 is CASSLDSSIYGYTF. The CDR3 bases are TGTGCTAGCAGCCTGGACAGTAGCATCTATGGCTACACCTTC.

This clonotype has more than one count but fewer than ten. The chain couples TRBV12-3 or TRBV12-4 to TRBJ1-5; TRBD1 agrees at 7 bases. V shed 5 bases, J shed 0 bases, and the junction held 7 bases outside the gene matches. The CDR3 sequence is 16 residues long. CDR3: CASSTRRDSSNQPQHF. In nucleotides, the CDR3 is TGTGCCAGCAGTACACGCCGGGACAGTAGCAATCAGCCCCAGCATTTT.

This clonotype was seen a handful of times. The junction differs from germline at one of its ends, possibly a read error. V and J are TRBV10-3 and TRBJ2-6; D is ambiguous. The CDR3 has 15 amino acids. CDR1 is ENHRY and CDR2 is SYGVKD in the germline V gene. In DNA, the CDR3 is TGTGCCAGCAGTTATAGGGAACCTGGGGCCAACGTCCTGACTTTC. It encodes CASSYREPGANVLTF.

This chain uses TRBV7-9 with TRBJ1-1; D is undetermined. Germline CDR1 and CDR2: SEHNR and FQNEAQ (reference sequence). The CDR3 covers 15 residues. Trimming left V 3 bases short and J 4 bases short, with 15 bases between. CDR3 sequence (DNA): TGTGCCAGCAGCTTGGAGGGCAGCCGGGCCACTGAAGCTTTCTTT. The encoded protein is CASSLEGSRATEAFF. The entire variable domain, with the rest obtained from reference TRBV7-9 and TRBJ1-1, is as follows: DTGVSQNPRHKITKRGQNVTFRCDPISEHNRLYWYRQTLGQGPEFLTYFQNEAQLEKSRLLSDRFSAERPKGSFSTLEIQRTEQGDSAMYLCASSLEGSRATEAFFGQGTRLTVV.

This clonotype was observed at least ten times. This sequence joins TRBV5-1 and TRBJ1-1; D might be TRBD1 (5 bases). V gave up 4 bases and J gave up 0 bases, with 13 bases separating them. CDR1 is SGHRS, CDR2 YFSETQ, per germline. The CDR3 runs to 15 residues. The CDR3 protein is CASSGGGIMNTEAFF. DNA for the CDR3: TGCGCCAGCAGCGGCGGGGGTATCATGAACACTGAAGCTTTCTTT.

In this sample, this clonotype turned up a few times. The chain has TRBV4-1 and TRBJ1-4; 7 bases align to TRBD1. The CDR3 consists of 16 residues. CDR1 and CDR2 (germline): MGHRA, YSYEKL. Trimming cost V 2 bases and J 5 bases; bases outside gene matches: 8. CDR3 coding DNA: TGCGCCAGCAGCCAATTGTGGACAGGAACCAATGAAAAACTGTTTTTT. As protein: CASSQLWTGTNEKLFF.

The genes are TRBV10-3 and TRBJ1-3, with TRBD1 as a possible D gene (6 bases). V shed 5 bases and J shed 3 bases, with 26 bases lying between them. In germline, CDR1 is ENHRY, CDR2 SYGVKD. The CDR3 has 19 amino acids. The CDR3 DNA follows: TGTGCCATCAGTTACCTCGGGACAACGGGGACGGGAGTTGGAAACACCATATATTTT. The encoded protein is CAISYLGTTGTGVGNTIYF.

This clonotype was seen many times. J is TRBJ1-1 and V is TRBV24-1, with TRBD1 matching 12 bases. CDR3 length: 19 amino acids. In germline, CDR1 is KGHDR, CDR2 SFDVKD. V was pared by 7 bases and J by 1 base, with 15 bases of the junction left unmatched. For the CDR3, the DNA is TGTGCCACCAGACCCGGGACAGGGGGCGTAGGAACGACGAACACTGAAGCTTTCTTT. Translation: CATRPGTGGVGTTNTEAFF.

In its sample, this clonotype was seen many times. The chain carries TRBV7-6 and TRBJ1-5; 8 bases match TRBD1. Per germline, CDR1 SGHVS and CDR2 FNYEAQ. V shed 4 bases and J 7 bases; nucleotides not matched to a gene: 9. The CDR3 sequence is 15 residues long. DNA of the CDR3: TGTGCCAGCAGCTCGAGGACAGGGTTCGGCCAGCCCCAGCATTTT. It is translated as CASSSRTGFGQPQHF.

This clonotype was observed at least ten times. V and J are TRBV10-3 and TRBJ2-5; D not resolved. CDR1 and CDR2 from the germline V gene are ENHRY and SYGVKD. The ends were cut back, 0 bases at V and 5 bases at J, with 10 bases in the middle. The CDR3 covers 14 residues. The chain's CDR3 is CAISESKVLETQYF. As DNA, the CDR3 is TGTGCCATCAGTGAGTCGAAAGTCTTGGAGACCCAGTACTTC.

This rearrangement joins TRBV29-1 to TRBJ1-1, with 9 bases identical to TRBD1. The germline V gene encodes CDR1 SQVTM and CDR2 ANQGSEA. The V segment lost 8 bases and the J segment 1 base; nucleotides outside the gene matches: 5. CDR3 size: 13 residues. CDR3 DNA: TGCAGCAGTTGGGGACAGGGGAACACTGAAGCTTTCTTT. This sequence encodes CSSWGQGNTEAFF.

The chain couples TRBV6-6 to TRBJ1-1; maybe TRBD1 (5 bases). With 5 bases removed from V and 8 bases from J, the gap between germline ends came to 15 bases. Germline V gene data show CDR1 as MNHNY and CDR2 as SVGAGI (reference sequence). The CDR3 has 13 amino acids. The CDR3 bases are TGTGCCAGCAGTCCGACAGTTTACCAGGAAGCTTTCTTT. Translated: CASSPTVYQEAFF.

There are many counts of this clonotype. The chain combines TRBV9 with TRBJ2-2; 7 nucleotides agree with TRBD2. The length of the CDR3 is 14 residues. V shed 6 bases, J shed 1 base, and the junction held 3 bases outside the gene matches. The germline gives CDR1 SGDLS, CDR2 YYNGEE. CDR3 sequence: CASKGGGNTGELFF. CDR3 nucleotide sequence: TGTGCCAGCAAAGGCGGGGGGAACACCGGGGAGCTGTTTTTT.

This chain's CDR3 is CASSEGTVHEQYF. Written as DNA, the CDR3 is TGTGCCAGCAGTGAAGGGACCGTCCACGAGCAGTACTTC. The J gene is TRBJ2-7, the V gene TRBV25-1; D may be TRBD1 or TRBD2 (5 bases each). V was pared by 2 bases and J by 5 bases, with 10 bases between. The CDR3 totals 13 residues. Germline V gene sequence: CDR1 MGHDK, CDR2 SYGVNS.

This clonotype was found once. The CDR3 sequence is CASSRFYTEAFF. For the CDR3, the DNA is TGTGCCAGCAGTCGGTTTTACACTGAAGCTTTCTTT. The gene calls are TRBV2 and TRBJ1-1; D not resolved. Between the trimmed V and J ends, which lost 5 bases and 3 bases, there was a span of 7 bases. Germline V CDR1 and CDR2: SNHLY, FYNNEI. This CDR3 comprises 12 residues. Variable domain in full (rest from reference TRBV2 and TRBJ1-1): EPEVTQTPSHQVTQMGQEVILRCVPISNHLYFYWYRQILGQKVEFLVSFYNNEISEKSEIFDDQFSVERPDGSNFTLKIRSTKLEDSAMYFCASSRFYTEAFFGQGTRLTVV.

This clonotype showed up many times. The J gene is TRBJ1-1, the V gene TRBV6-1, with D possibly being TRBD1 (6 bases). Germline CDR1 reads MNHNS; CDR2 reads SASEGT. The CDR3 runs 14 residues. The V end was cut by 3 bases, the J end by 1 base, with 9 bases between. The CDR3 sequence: CASSDQGRNTEAFF. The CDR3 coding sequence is TGTGCCAGCAGTGATCAGGGGCGGAACACTGAAGCTTTCTTT.

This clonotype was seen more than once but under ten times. For the CDR3, the DNA is TGCAGTGCTAGAGAGGCGGGACAGGGTTCAGCTAACTATGGCTACACCTTC. This sequence encodes CSAREAGQGSANYGYTF. The V gene is TRBV20-1, the J gene TRBJ1-2; TRBD1 agrees at 9 bases. The germline CDR1 and CDR2 sequences are DFQATT and SNEGSKA (reference sequence). The CDR3 covers 17 residues. Trimming removed 0 bases from V and 0 bases from J; junction bases left unmatched: 8.

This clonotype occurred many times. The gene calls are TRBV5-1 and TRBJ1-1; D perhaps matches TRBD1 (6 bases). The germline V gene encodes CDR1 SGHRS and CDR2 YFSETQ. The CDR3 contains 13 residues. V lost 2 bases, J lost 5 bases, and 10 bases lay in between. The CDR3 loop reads CASSLNRVTEAFF. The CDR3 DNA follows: TGCGCCAGCAGCTTAAACAGGGTTACTGAAGCTTTCTTT. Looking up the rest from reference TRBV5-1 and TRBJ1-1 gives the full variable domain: KAGVTQTPRYLIKTRGQQVTLSCSPISGHRSVSWYQQTPGQGLQFLFEYFSETQRNKGNFPGRFSGRQFSNSRSEMNVSTLELGDSALYLCASSLNRVTEAFFGQGTRLTVV.

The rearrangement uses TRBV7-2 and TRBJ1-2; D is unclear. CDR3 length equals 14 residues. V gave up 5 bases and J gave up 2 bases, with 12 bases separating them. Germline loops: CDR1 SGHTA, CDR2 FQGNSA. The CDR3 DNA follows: TGTGCCAGCAGCGACGACGTGTCCAACTATGGCTACACCTTC. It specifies CASSDDVSNYGYTF.

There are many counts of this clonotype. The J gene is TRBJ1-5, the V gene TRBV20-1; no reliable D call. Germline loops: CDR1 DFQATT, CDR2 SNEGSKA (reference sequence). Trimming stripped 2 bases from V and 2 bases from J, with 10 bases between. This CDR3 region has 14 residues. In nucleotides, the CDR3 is TGCAGTGCTAGAAATAGGGAAGGCAATCAGCCCCAGCATTTT. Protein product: CSARNREGNQPQHF.